This is a list of T cell receptor beta chains from one sample in a study of pediatric ulcerative colitis. The protocol was immunoSEQ multiplex PCR, while the TCRdb copy is restricted to in-frame clones and leaves out a portion. The sample has more than 15,000 clones, roughly 70% seen once; the top ten hold 3.4%. The material sequenced was gut tissue. These receptors came from a girl between 5 and 17 years old with moderate ulcerative colitis. The CDR3 runs from the conserved cysteine through the conserved F or W. The order of the fields is V gene, J gene, CDR3 protein.

V gene: TRBV6-1
J gene: TRBJ1-6
CDR3 protein: CASSEWPGLGNSPLHF

V gene: TRBV4-1
J gene: TRBJ1-1
CDR3 protein: CASSQAATRRTEAFF

V gene: TRBV9
J gene: TRBJ2-7
CDR3 protein: CASSSHGSYEQYF

V gene: TRBV4-1
J gene: TRBJ1-5
CDR3 protein: CASSQDWGNQPQHF

V gene: TRBV18
J gene: TRBJ2-7
CDR3 protein: CASSPGLGSYEQYF

V gene: TRBV15
J gene: TRBJ2-5
CDR3 protein: CATSIRRGETQYF

V gene: TRBV19
J gene: TRBJ1-5
CDR3 protein: CASSRHGAGGSQPQHF

V gene: TRBV5-1
J gene: TRBJ2-7
CDR3 protein: CASSLSLEYEQYF

V gene: TRBV7-9
J gene: TRBJ2-1
CDR3 protein: CASSLVRGGDEQFF

V gene: TRBV7-3
J gene: TRBJ2-1
CDR3 protein: CASSLIAGQQQFF